Following are 5 T cell receptor beta chains from one sample sequenced in a study of T cell repertoires in cytomegalovirus infection. TCRdb re-called the reads with MiXCR, one entry per CDR3 protein. Among under 200,000 distinct CDR3 sequences, about 28% were seen once, and the ten largest hold 31%. The sequenced sample consisted of PBMCs. All receptors come from a human donor in good health (CMV status not recorded). Some clones in this sample may be carry-over from other donors' samples.

The chain combines TRBV5-4 with TRBJ2-4, with unresolved D. The V end lost 1 base, the J end lost 0 bases, and 5 bases lay between the germline ends. CDR3 length: 14 amino acids. The germline CDR1 and CDR2 sequences are SGHNT and YYREEE (reference sequence). The CDR3 sequence is CASSLNVAKNIQYF. DNA of the CDR3: TGTGCCAGCAGCTTGAACGTAGCCAAAAACATTCAGTACTTC.

The genes are TRBV6-5 and TRBJ1-2; no clear D gene. V dropped 0 bases and J dropped 2 bases, with 10 bases sitting between them. In germline, CDR1 is MNHEY, CDR2 SVGAGI. The CDR3 runs to 15 residues. CDR3 DNA: TGTGCCAGCAGTTACTCGAGATGGCTAAACTATGGCTACACCTTC. It encodes CASSYSRWLNYGYTF.

This clonotype was observed once. This chain connects TRBV6-2 or TRBV6-3 to TRBJ1-5; no reliable D call. This CDR3 has 14 amino acids. V shed 4 bases and J shed 4 bases, with 11 bases lying between them. In germline, CDR1 is MNHEY, CDR2 SVGEGT. DNA of the CDR3: TGTGCCAGCAGTTCCGGCAGTTTAAATCAGCCCCAGCATTTT. Amino acids: CASSSGSLNQPQHF.

The chain is built from TRBV11-2 and TRBJ1-2, with 7 bases lining up with TRBD1. CDR1 is SGHAT and CDR2 is FQNNGV in the germline V gene. This CDR3 is built from 16 residues. Losses at the gene ends were 0 bases for V and 3 bases for J; bases not matched to a gene: 7. This chain's CDR3 is CASSLEVEGADYGYTF. CDR3 DNA sequence: TGTGCCAGCAGCTTAGAAGTCGAGGGGGCTGACTATGGCTACACCTTC. The whole variable domain, filled in from reference TRBV11-2 and TRBJ1-2, reads EAGVAQSPRYKIIEKRQSVAFWCNPISGHATLYWYQQILGQGPKLLIQFQNNGVVDDSQLPKDRFSAERLKGVDSTLKIQPAKLEDSAVYLCASSLEVEGADYGYTFGSGTRLTVV.

The J gene is TRBJ2-7, the V gene TRBV15; possible D gene TRBD2, 6 bases. V shed 3 bases and J shed 1 base, with 16 bases lying between them. CDR3 length equals 16 residues. Germline V gene lookup returns CDR1 LNHNV and CDR2 YYDKDF (reference sequence). CDR3 nucleotides: TGTGCCACCAGCAGGGACTGGGGGACTTCTTCCTACGAGCAGTACTTC. Translated, it gives CATSRDWGTSSYEQYF.